The present T cell receptor beta chain was sequenced within a study of shared clonotypes between healthy human individuals. The CDR3 loop spans 14 amino acids. V lost 3 bases, J lost 7 bases, and 13 bases lay in between. CDR1 is KGHSH, CDR2 LQKENI, per germline. The data were produced by immunoSEQ multiplex PCR, yet TCRdb's version contains in-frame clones alone and is incomplete. Among fewer than 1.6 million clones listed, less than 99% were seen once. This chain uses TRBV18 with TRBJ1-5; unclear D gene. Sequencing was done on a sample of naive CD4+ T cells sorted from blood. Subset meaning: CD45RA+ positively selected. The sequence came from a young man in good health. CDR3 in DNA: TGTGCCAGCTCACCGGAGGTTGGGATACAGCCCCAGCATTTT. Its protein is CASSPEVGIQPQHF.